One sample yielded the 19 T cell receptor beta chains listed below, sequenced in a study of shared clonotypes between healthy human individuals. CD8 cells regarded as naive lacked CD45RO, were positively chosen for CCR7, and omitted terminally differentiated effector memory CD45RA+ cells. TCRdb's copy holds only in-frame clones and misses some; the assay was immunoSEQ multiplex PCR. The sample contains about 2 million clones, approximately 94% of which appear only once. What was sequenced was naive CD8+ T cells sorted from blood. The receptor source for this set is a man aged 18 to 29 in good health.

This chain uses TRBV28 with TRBJ2-7; D is perhaps TRBD1 or TRBD2 (5 bases each). V lost 8 bases and J lost 6, with 14 bases in between. The germline V gene has CDR1 MDHEN and CDR2 SYDVKM. The CDR3 runs 12 residues. CDR3 region: CASGSEGLEQYF. The CDR3 region has the DNA TGTGCCAGCGGGTCTGAGGGGCTCGAGCAGTACTTC.

CDR3 protein: CASSVRLVGGNEQFF. CDR3 sequence (DNA): TGTGCCAGCAGCGTACGGCTAGTCGGGGGCAATGAGCAGTTCTTC. V and J are TRBV9 and TRBJ2-1, with D maybe TRBD2 (6 bases). Per the germline V gene, CDR1 is SGDLS and CDR2 is YYNGEE. CDR3 length: 15 residues. Trimming removed 1 base from V and 6 bases from J, with 14 bases in between.

This sequence joins TRBV6-5 and TRBJ2-7; no clear D gene. V dropped 1 base and J dropped 6 bases, with 7 bases sitting between them. Germline V gives CDR1 MNHEY, CDR2 SVGAGI. CDR3 size: 12 residues. The CDR3 coding sequence is TGTGCCAGCAGTTACTTAGGGCGCGAGCAGTACTTC. It specifies CASSYLGREQYF.

The rearrangement joins TRBV5-1 to TRBJ2-7; possibly TRBD1 for D (6 bases). From germline, CDR1 is SGHRS and CDR2 YFSETQ. The CDR3 sequence is 12 residues long. Between the trimmed V and J ends, which lost 4 bases and 2 bases, there was a span of 7 bases. CDR3 amino acids: CASSGTTYEQYF. The CDR3 coding sequence is TGCGCCAGCAGCGGGACAACCTACGAGCAGTACTTC.

This chain connects TRBV10-3 to TRBJ2-7; D not resolved. The CDR3 totals 14 residues. Looked up from germline, CDR1 is ENHRY and CDR2 is SYGVKD. V was pared by 6 bases and J by 2 bases, with 14 bases between. As DNA, the CDR3 is TGTGCCATCAGCTGGGAACAAGGCCCCTACGAGCAGTACTTC. This codes for CAISWEQGPYEQYF.

The count of this clone is one. The chain combines TRBV6-1 with TRBJ2-7; D is unclear. The germline V and J ends were trimmed by 6 bases and 11 bases, with 17 bases remaining between them. The CDR3 length is 12 residues. Germline V gene data show CDR1 as MNHNS and CDR2 as SASEGT. CDR3 sequence (DNA): TGTGCCAGCAGAGACGGCAGGCAGACGGAGTACTTC. As protein: CASRDGRQTEYF.

The rearrangement uses TRBV6-6 and TRBJ2-5, with D unclear. V lost 7 bases and J 3 bases, leaving 18 bases between the germline ends. The CDR3 extends over 15 amino acids. Germline V gives CDR1 MNHNY, CDR2 SVGAGI (reference sequence). The DNA for the CDR3 is TGTGCCAGCACCCTTTTCTACAGAGGAGAAGAGACCCAGTACTTC. Translating it yields CASTLFYRGEETQYF.

The J gene is TRBJ1-1, the V gene TRBV10-2, with D perhaps TRBD1 (6 bases). Per the germline V gene, CDR1 is WSHSY and CDR2 is SAAADI. The ends were cut back, 1 base at V and 2 bases at J, with 11 bases in the middle. The CDR3 spans 15 residues. The CDR3 loop reads CASSEYRVANTEAFF. The CDR3 DNA reads TGCGCCAGCAGTGAGTACAGGGTAGCAAACACTGAAGCTTTCTTT.

J is TRBJ2-1 and V is TRBV13, with 8 bases matching TRBD2. Germline lookup yields CDR1 PRHDT and CDR2 FYEKMQ (reference sequence). CDR3 size: 14 residues. V dropped 4 bases and J dropped 7; count of bases not matched to a gene: 6. Written as DNA, the CDR3 is TGTGCCAGCAGCTCTAGGACTAGCCGGAATGAGCAGTTCTTC. It specifies CASSSRTSRNEQFF.

The chain joins TRBV9 to TRBJ2-7, with a tentative D call TRBD1 (5 bases). Trimming removed 3 bases from V and 3 bases from J, with 13 bases in between. CDR1 and CDR2 (germline): SGDLS, YYNGEE. CDR3 length: 14 amino acids. The CDR3 loop reads CASSGRADDYEQYF. CDR3 DNA: TGTGCCAGCAGCGGCAGGGCCGACGACTACGAGCAGTACTTC.

The chain couples TRBV4-1 to TRBJ2-1; D is perhaps TRBD1 or TRBD2 (6 bases each). The V end was cut by 4 bases, the J end by 0 bases, with 22 bases between. CDR1 is MGHRA and CDR2 is YSYEKL in the germline V gene. The CDR3 sequence is 19 residues long. CDR3 nucleotide sequence: TGCGCCAGCAGCCCCGGGGTGGGGGGCAGCGGGCCCTCCTACAATGAGCAGTTCTTC. Its translation is CASSPGVGGSGPSYNEQFF.

The chain recombines TRBV5-4 with TRBJ2-7, with TRBD1 identical over 9 bases. V shed 4 bases, J shed 0 bases, and the junction held 5 bases outside the gene matches. The CDR3 is 15 amino acids. Germline V gives CDR1 SGHNT, CDR2 YYREEE (reference sequence). The CDR3 DNA follows: TGTGCCAGCAGCCCAGGGACAGGGCTCTCCTACGAGCAGTACTTC. Its protein is CASSPGTGLSYEQYF.

The V call is TRBV28, the J call TRBJ2-3, with a tentative D call TRBD1 (6 bases). V gave up 3 bases and J gave up 4 bases, with 11 bases separating them. The CDR3 is 14 residues long. The germline CDR1 and CDR2 sequences are MDHEN and SYDVKM. The CDR3 spells CASSLAGDSDTQYF. DNA of the CDR3: TGTGCCAGCAGTTTGGCAGGGGATTCAGATACGCAGTATTTT.

The chain is built from TRBV5-1 and TRBJ2-2; TRBD1 matches 9 bases. The CDR3 loop spans 16 amino acids. Germline trimming cut 4 bases from V and 5 bases from J; bases unmatched to any gene: 9. The germline V gene has CDR1 SGHRS and CDR2 YFSETQ. The CDR3 DNA sequence: TGCGCCAGCAGCCACCGTAAGGGACAGGGAACCGGGGAGCTGTTTTTT. It codes for CASSHRKGQGTGELFF.

This rearrangement joins TRBV6-5 to TRBJ1-1; TRBD1 matches 7 bases. V lost 10 bases to trimming and J lost 5 bases; unmatched junction nucleotides: 10. From germline, CDR1 is MNHEY and CDR2 SVGAGI. The CDR3 covers 13 residues. The CDR3 coding sequence is TGTGCCACCAAAACAGGGGTTGGGACTGAAGCTTTCTTT. Translating it yields CATKTGVGTEAFF.

V gene TRBV27 combines with J gene TRBJ2-3, with 9 nucleotides matching TRBD2. V gave up 6 bases and J gave up 0 bases; unmatched junction bases: 1. From germline, CDR1 is MNHEY and CDR2 SMNVEV (reference sequence). The CDR3 extends over 14 amino acids. As DNA, the CDR3 is TGTGCCAGCAGGGGACTAGCCAGCACAGATACGCAGTATTTT. Translating it yields CASRGLASTDTQYF.

The V gene is TRBV4-2, the J gene TRBJ2-2; tentative D call: TRBD1 (5 bases). Trimming removed 0 bases from V and 6 bases from J, with 8 bases in between. From germline, CDR1 is LGHNA and CDR2 YNFKEQ. The CDR3 extends over 14 amino acids. DNA for the CDR3: TGTGCCAGCAGCCAAGAGAAAGGGGCCGGGGAGCTGTTTTTT. Residues: CASSQEKGAGELFF.

This clone was counted between two and nine times. Other DNA sequences in the same sample also yield this CDR3. This chain uses TRBV30 with TRBJ1-2, with no clear D. With 0 bases removed from V and 5 bases from J, the gap between germline ends came to 7 bases. CDR3 length: 12 amino acids. CDR1 GTSNPN and CDR2 SVGIG come from the germline V gene (reference sequence). The CDR3 region is CAWSVDTYGYTF. The CDR3 DNA is TGTGCCTGGAGTGTAGACACTTATGGCTACACCTTC. Supplemented by reference TRBV30 and TRBJ1-2, the full variable domain reads SQTIHQWPATLVQPVGSPLSLECTVEGTSNPNLYWYRQAAGRGLQLLFYSVGIGQISSEVPQNLSASRPQDRQFILSSKKLLLSDSGFYLCAWSVDTYGYTFGSGTRLTVV.

The chain has TRBV5-1 and TRBJ2-1, with 13 bases fitting TRBD2. Germline CDR1 SGHRS, CDR2 YFSETQ. This CDR3 region has 15 residues. Trimming removed 3 bases from V and 8 bases from J; junction bases left unmatched: 5. For the CDR3, the DNA is TGCGCCAGCAGCTCAGGGACTAGCGGGGTTGATGAGCAGTTCTTC. Translation gives CASSSGTSGVDEQFF. The full variable domain, in which reference TRBV5-1 and TRBJ2-1 provide the parts outside the CDR3, is KAGVTQTPRYLIKTRGQQVTLSCSPISGHRSVSWYQQTPGQGLQFLFEYFSETQRNKGNFPGRFSGRQFSNSRSEMNVSTLELGDSALYLCASSSGTSGVDEQFFGPGTRLTVL.